One TCR beta chain is described in this entry. The antigen is undetermined. Sequenced material consisted of expressed TCRB transcripts (all of the isolated RNA was reverse transcribed). Naive, central memory and regulatory T cell samples yielded roughly 3.6 million reads on average. Clones were sequenced by immunoSEQ multiplex PCR, and TCRdb holds only the in-frame ones, with some missing. The data contain about 410,000 clones, approximately 13% of them singletons. Every participating donor gave one draw, a heparinised blood sample averaging about 110 mL. The CDR3 is 12 amino acids. Germline CDR1 reads SQVTM; CDR2 reads ANQGSEA. With 7 bases clipped from V and 4 bases from J, the junction kept 5 bases outside the gene matches. These data come from a study of beta chain features in type 1 diabetes. At the level of the study: Sorted cells numbering 95 million to 110 million were examined across all samples. Overall study results and limits: Researchers cautioned that cDNA sequencing could over-represent cells with high TCR expression.

The chain carries TRBV29-1 and TRBJ1-2, with 8 bases that match TRBD1. The clonotype originates from a man under 40 in good health. Specimen: naive CD4+ T cells from blood. CDR3 amino acids: CSAGQVFYGYTF. The CDR3 bases are TGCAGCGCGGGACAGGTCTTCTATGGCTACACCTTC. Full variable domain (rest looked up from reference TRBV29-1 and TRBJ1-2): SAVISQKPSRDICQRGTSLTIQCQVDSQVTMMFWYRQQPGQSLTLIATANQGSEATYESGFVIDKFPISRPNLTFSTLTVSNMSPEDSSIYLCSAGQVFYGYTFGSGTRLTVV.